Presented here are 23 T cell receptor beta chains from one specimen sequenced in a study of blood T cell repertoires in COVID-19. Assay: immunoSEQ multiplex PCR; the TCRdb copy retains only in-frame clones and omits some. The data show under 300,000 clones, 89% seen once. The sequencing input was peripheral blood. The receptor source for this set is a woman in her forties who had recovered from COVID-19.

The genes are TRBV19 and TRBJ1-5, with D possibly TRBD1 on 5 matching bases. This CDR3 is built from 14 residues. The germline gives CDR1 LNHDA, CDR2 SQIVND (reference sequence). V was pared by 9 bases and J by 7 bases, with 19 bases between. CDR3 nucleotide sequence: TGTGCCAGCTCGAGTCTGGGCGGGGACCAGCCCCAGCATTTT. Its protein is CASSSLGGDQPQHF.

The rearrangement links TRBV25-1 to TRBJ1-5; TRBD1 matches 8 bases. CDR3 size: 14 residues. J lost 5 bases, V lost 5 bases, and 5 bases had no gene match. The germline V gene has CDR1 MGHDK and CDR2 SYGVNS. The CDR3, as DNA: TGTGCCAGCAGTCCCGGGACAGGATATCAGCCCCAGCATTTT. Translation gives CASSPGTGYQPQHF.

The chain couples TRBV28 to TRBJ2-7, with TRBD1 matching 9 bases. The CDR3 is 15 amino acids. After removal of 5 bases from V and 2 bases from J, the junction contained 7 bases not matched to a gene. The germline V gene has CDR1 MDHEN and CDR2 SYDVKM. The CDR3 sequence: CASSGPGQGPYEQYF. The CDR3 DNA reads as TGTGCCAGCAGTGGACCGGGACAGGGCCCCTACGAGCAGTACTTC. The variable domain in full, completed from reference TRBV28 and TRBJ2-7, reads DVKVTQSSRYLVKRTGEKVFLECVQDMDHENMFWYRQDPGLGLRLIYFSYDVKMKEKGDIPEGYSVSREKKERFSLILESASTNQTSMYLCASSGPGQGPYEQYFGPGTRLTVT.

The chain combines TRBV10-2 with TRBJ1-5, with D unclear. Germline CDR1 is WSHSY and CDR2 is SAAADI. Trimming removed 5 bases from V and 11 bases from J, with 13 bases in between. The CDR3 covers 12 residues. CDR3: CASSLDRRTQHF. The CDR3 DNA reads as TGCGCCAGCAGTTTGGATCGGCGGACCCAGCATTTT.

The chain carries TRBV4-1 and TRBJ1-1, with D tentatively TRBD1 (6 bases). The CDR3 is made up of 17 amino acids. In germline, CDR1 is MGHRA, CDR2 YSYEKL. V was clipped by 0 bases and J by 5 bases, with 19 bases between them. The CDR3 DNA reads TGCGCCAGCAGCCAAGATGCCGAACAGGGTTTTCAAACTGAAGCTTTCTTT. This gives the protein CASSQDAEQGFQTEAFF.

This chain uses TRBV30 with TRBJ2-2; 7 bases map to TRBD2. Germline lookup yields CDR1 GTSNPN and CDR2 SVGIG (reference sequence). The V and J ends lost 0 bases and 4 bases, in that order; junction bases with no gene match: 5. The length of the CDR3 is 15 residues. This chain's CDR3 is CAWSVDGGFTGELFF. The DNA for the CDR3 is TGTGCCTGGAGTGTAGACGGGGGGTTCACCGGGGAGCTGTTTTTT.

The chain links TRBV19 to TRBJ1-5; TRBD1 matches 7 bases. Looked up from germline, CDR1 is LNHDA and CDR2 is SQIVND (reference sequence). The CDR3 is made up of 16 amino acids. Trimming at V came to 6 bases and at J to 0 bases, leaving 8 bases not matched to a gene. The CDR3 region is CASSSGQVNSNQPQHF. In nucleotides, the CDR3 is TGTGCCAGTAGCTCAGGACAGGTGAATAGCAATCAGCCCCAGCATTTT.

The J gene is TRBJ2-3, the V gene TRBV7-8; 12 bases are a match to TRBD2. Trimming at V came to 1 base and at J to 10 bases, leaving 12 bases not matched to a gene. Per the germline V gene, CDR1 is SGHVS and CDR2 is FQNEAQ. The CDR3 runs to 17 residues. CDR3 in amino acids: CASSLEGGLAGGPAQYF. For the CDR3, the DNA is TGTGCCAGCAGCTTAGAGGGTGGGCTAGCGGGAGGGCCGGCGCAGTATTTT.

The CDR3 region is CASSQISGGAYNEQFF. In DNA, the CDR3 is TGTGCCAGCAGCCAAATTAGCGGGGGGGCCTACAATGAGCAGTTCTTC. The V gene is TRBV3-1 (or the pseudogene TRBV3-2), the J gene TRBJ2-1; 11 nucleotides agree with TRBD2. This CDR3 has 16 residues. Germline CDR1 is LGHDT and CDR2 is YNNKEL (reference sequence). The J segment lost 2 bases and the V segment lost 2 bases, leaving 2 bases of the junction unmatched.

The V call is TRBV7-2, the J call TRBJ1-1; a possible D gene is TRBD1 (5 bases). Germline loops: CDR1 SGHTA, CDR2 FQGNSA. The V end lost 1 base, the J end lost 4 bases, and 19 bases lay between the germline ends. The CDR3 sequence is 17 residues long. CDR3 in DNA: TGTGCCAGCAGCTTAGTTGGTAGGTACAGGCCCGGCACTGAAGCTTTCTTT. It yields the protein CASSLVGRYRPGTEAFF. Combining the CDR3 with reference TRBV7-2 and TRBJ1-1 gives the whole variable domain GAGVSQSPSNKVTEKGKDVELRCDPISGHTALYWYRQSLGQGLEFLIYFQGNSAPDKSGLPSDRFSAERTGGSVSTLTIQRTQQEDSAVYLCASSLVGRYRPGTEAFFGQGTRLTVV.

This chain connects TRBV2 to TRBJ2-7, with TRBD2 matching over 7 bases. CDR3 length equals 12 residues. CDR1 and CDR2 (germline): SNHLY, FYNNEI. V lost 8 bases, J lost 3 bases, and 4 bases stayed unmatched. The CDR3 DNA reads TGTGCCAGCGGGAGGGAGATCTACGAGCAGTACGTC. This encodes CASGREIYEQYV.

This clone was picked up a small number of times. This sequence joins TRBV30 and TRBJ1-3; D is uncertain. Germline V CDR1 and CDR2: GTSNPN, SVGIG (reference sequence). The V and J ends lost 2 bases and 0 bases respectively, with 5 bases between them. The CDR3 sequence is 13 residues long. The CDR3 DNA reads as TGTGCCTGGAGTTTCAGCTCTGGAAACACCATATATTTT. Translation: CAWSFSSGNTIYF.

This clone was found once. The V and J genes are TRBV5-1 and TRBJ2-1; TRBD2 aligns across 9 bases. Germline CDR1 reads SGHRS; CDR2 reads YFSETQ. CDR3 size: 13 residues. With V trimmed by 7 bases and J by 4 bases, 3 bases remained unmatched. This CDR3 reads CASRLAAYNEQFF. As DNA, the CDR3 is TGCGCCAGCCGACTAGCGGCTTACAATGAGCAGTTCTTC.

This chain uses TRBV5-6 with TRBJ2-7; D is perhaps TRBD2 (5 bases). The CDR3 contains 13 residues. The V end was cut by 1 base, the J end by 4 bases, with 9 bases between. Germline-derived CDR1 and CDR2 are SGHDT and YYEEEE. DNA of the CDR3: TGTGCCAGCAGCTTGCGAAGGAGGTACGAGCAGTACTTC. Its protein product is CASSLRRRYEQYF.

The chain employs TRBV6-2 or TRBV6-3 and TRBJ2-1, with D possibly TRBD2 on 5 matching bases. The CDR3 is 18 amino acids. V lost 2 bases to trimming and J lost 2 bases, with 19 bases between them. The germline CDR1 and CDR2 sequences are MNHEY and SVGEGT. For the CDR3, the DNA is TGTGCCAGCAGTTACGGTCGAGGGCCTCGGCTCCCCTACAATGAGCAGTTCTTC. This sequence encodes CASSYGRGPRLPYNEQFF.

Note on this clone: Other DNA sequences in this specimen translate into the identical CDR3. The chain employs TRBV5-1 and TRBJ2-1; a possible D gene is TRBD1 (5 bases). V was clipped by 2 bases and J by 0 bases, with 9 bases between them. From germline, CDR1 is SGHRS and CDR2 YFSETQ. The CDR3 has 15 amino acids. The DNA for the CDR3 is TGCGCCAGCAGCTTAGCAGGGCCCTCCTACAATGAGCAGTTCTTC. It yields the protein CASSLAGPSYNEQFF.

V is TRBV4-3 and J is TRBJ1-5, with D perhaps TRBD1 (6 bases). The germline gives CDR1 LGHNA, CDR2 YSLEER. The V gene lost 0 bases and the J gene lost 5 bases, with 8 bases spanning the gap. This CDR3 comprises 14 residues. The CDR3 DNA follows: TGCGCCAGCAGCCAAGAGACAGGCGATCAGCCCCAGCATTTT. The encoded protein is CASSQETGDQPQHF.

The chain joins TRBV9 to TRBJ1-6; 12 bases align to TRBD1. Per the germline V gene, CDR1 is SGDLS and CDR2 is YYNGEE. The CDR3 runs to 15 residues. V dropped 3 bases and J dropped 7; count of bases not matched to a gene: 2. CDR3 nucleotide sequence: TGTGCCAGCAGCGGGGGACAGGGGGCGAATTCACCCCTCCACTTT. Its protein product is CASSGGQGANSPLHF.

The chain combines TRBV12-3 or TRBV12-4 with TRBJ2-1, with D perhaps matching TRBD1 (5 bases). The CDR3 consists of 11 residues. V lost 5 bases and J lost 12, with 11 bases in between. In DNA form, the CDR3 reads TGTGCCAGCAGTCCTAGACAGCGGCAGTTCTTC. The encoded protein is CASSPRQRQFF.

The chain links TRBV5-1 to TRBJ2-3, with 8 bases fitting TRBD2. Trimming took 2 bases from V and 3 from J; bases not matched to a gene: 5. Germline V gives CDR1 SGHRS, CDR2 YFSETQ. The CDR3 consists of 15 residues. CDR3 residues: CASSFGAGGTDTQYF. CDR3 bases: TGCGCCAGCAGCTTCGGTGCGGGGGGTACAGATACGCAGTATTTT.

This clone was found once. This chain joins TRBV28 and TRBJ2-5; D is undetermined. The CDR3 length is 12 residues. CDR1 is MDHEN and CDR2 is SYDVKM in the germline V gene. V was clipped by 4 bases and J by 1 base, with 4 bases between them. CDR3 in DNA: TGTGCCAGCAGTTCCCGCCAAGAGACCCAGTACTTC. This gives the protein CASSSRQETQYF.

The chain is built from TRBV19 and TRBJ2-1; tentatively, D is TRBD2 (6 bases). The CDR3 spans 16 residues. Germline V gene lookup returns CDR1 LNHDA and CDR2 SQIVND (reference sequence). Trimming cost V 5 bases and J 3 bases, with 17 bases left between them. CDR3 region: CASSSGPGLRYNEQFF. DNA of the CDR3: TGTGCCAGTAGTTCTGGACCGGGACTCCGCTACAATGAGCAGTTCTTC.

This clone has more than one count but fewer than ten. The V call is TRBV27, the J call TRBJ2-1, with a weak D call TRBD1 (5 bases). Per the germline V gene, CDR1 is MNHEY and CDR2 is SMNVEV (reference sequence). With 1 base removed from V and 0 bases from J, the gap between germline ends came to 10 bases. This CDR3 region has 16 residues. The CDR3 region has the DNA TGTGCCAGCAGTTTATGGGGCTCCAGCTCCTACAATGAGCAGTTCTTC. It translates to CASSLWGSSSYNEQFF.